This T cell receptor (beta chain) is drawn from a study of OX40 agonist ivuxolimab in advanced cancers. TCRdb keeps only in-frame clones here, not all; method: immunoSEQ multiplex PCR. The sample consists of around 72,000 clones, roughly nine tenths of them appearing once. This sequence was found in an adult with an advanced solid tumor such as melanoma, head and neck, liver or kidney cancer. The specimen comprised CD4+ or CD8+ T cells sorted from blood, sampled in a trial of the OX40 agonist ivuxolimab.

In DNA form, the CDR3 reads TGCGCCAGCAGCCCCGGACAGGTATTATCTGAAGCTTTCTTT. Amino acids: CASSPGQVLSEAFF. J is TRBJ1-1 and V is TRBV5-1; 7 positions match TRBD1. Germline-derived CDR1 and CDR2 are SGHRS and YFSETQ. J was trimmed by 6 bases and V by 4 bases; bases with no gene match: 9. This CDR3 has 14 residues.